These T cell receptor beta chains were read from a single sample in a study of cytomegalovirus exposure and HLA in healthy donors. Profiling relied on immunoSEQ multiplex PCR, and the TCRdb table lists in-frame clones only, not all of them. The sample comprises 45,000 to 55,000 clones, around 90% of which are singletons, and under 8.5% rests with the top ten. The sample consisted of PBMCs. The receptors stem from a woman aged 25 to 39 in good health and CMV-seronegative. Both conserved end residues are part of each CDR3. The D gene is left open where the match is weak. Expanded clones get a size class; other rows say once, few or many, or leave the size out.

d_gene	v_gene	j_gene	len	abundance	CDR3aa	CDR3nt
TRBD1	TRBV6-5	TRBJ2-1	15	.	CASRRQGAGYNEQFF	TGTGCCAGCAGGCGACAGGGGGCGGGTTACAATGAGCAGTTCTTC
TRBD2	TRBV6-1	TRBJ2-3	16	once	CASSEAGGTQGDTQYF	TGTGCCAGCAGTGAAGCGGGGGGGACCCAAGGGGATACGCAGTATTTT
.	TRBV11-2	TRBJ2-2	18	.	CASIQLAQAFSNTGELFF	TGTGCCAGCATTCAGTTGGCGCAGGCCTTTTCGAACACCGGGGAGCTGTTTTTT
.	TRBV9	TRBJ1-1	14	.	CASSVVPGAVGAFF	TGTGCCAGCAGCGTCGTTCCGGGAGCAGTGGGAGCTTTCTTT
.	TRBV7-2	TRBJ1-5	14	.	CASSLESGNQPQHF	TGTGCCAGCAGCTTAGAATCCGGCAATCAGCCCCAGCATTTT
TRBD2	TRBV25-1	TRBJ2-1	16	few	CASSGKKAGSGNEQFF	TGTGCCAGCAGTGGGAAAAAAGCGGGATCAGGCAATGAGCAGTTCTTC
TRBD1	TRBV29-1	TRBJ2-7	13	.	CSVETGVSYEQYF	TGCAGCGTTGAGACAGGGGTGAGCTACGAGCAGTACTTC
TRBD2	TRBV27	TRBJ2-3	20	.	CASRGARPGLAGLSTDTQYF	TGTGCCAGCAGAGGGGCCAGACCGGGACTAGCGGGCCTTAGCACAGATACGCAGTATTTT
.	TRBV6-5	TRBJ2-3	15	.	CASRAQQGGPDTQYF	TGTGCCAGCAGAGCTCAGCAGGGGGGCCCAGATACGCAGTATTTT
.	TRBV27	TRBJ1-1	14	.	CASSLAGGNTEAFF	TGTGCCAGCAGTTTAGCGGGTGGGAACACTGAAGCTTTCTTT
.	TRBV6-5	TRBJ2-6	16	once	CASSSGRQSGANVLTF	TGTGCCAGCAGTTCCGGTCGACAGTCTGGGGCCAACGTCCTGACTTTC
TRBD2	TRBV7-6	TRBJ2-3	16	.	CASSSGLAGITDTQYF	TGTGCCAGCAGCTCGGGACTAGCGGGGATCACAGATACGCAGTATTTT
TRBD2	TRBV27	TRBJ2-1	15	.	CASIPLGGSYNEQFF	TGTGCCAGCATTCCCCTTGGCGGGAGCTACAATGAGCAGTTCTTC
TRBD2	TRBV2	TRBJ2-7	14	.	CASSGTSGRNEQYF	TGTGCCAGCAGTGGGACTAGCGGGAGAAACGAGCAGTACTTC
TRBD1	TRBV30	TRBJ2-3	15	once	CAWIPWDRITDTQYF	TGTGCCTGGATTCCTTGGGACAGAATCACAGATACGCAGTATTTT
TRBD1	TRBV5-4	TRBJ1-1	16	.	CASSLGTGGRTAEAFF	TGTGCCAGCAGCTTAGGGACAGGGGGACGCACTGCTGAAGCTTTCTTT
TRBD2	TRBV15	TRBJ2-1	16	few	CATSRVAGAGYNEQFF	TGTGCCACCAGCAGAGTAGCGGGAGCCGGGTACAATGAGCAGTTCTTC
TRBD2	TRBV25-1	TRBJ2-3	12	.	CASSEGLAAQYF	TGTGCCAGCAGTGAGGGACTAGCGGCGCAGTATTTT
.	TRBV7-3	TRBJ2-5	16	.	CASSLNPPGVGETQYF	TGTGCCAGCAGCTTAAACCCCCCGGGTGTCGGGGAGACCCAGTACTTC
.	TRBV6-6	TRBJ1-2	15	.	CASSYDRQVNYGYTF	TGTGCCAGCAGTTACGATCGACAGGTGAACTATGGCTACACCTTC
TRBD1	TRBV29-1	TRBJ2-7	12	.	CSVGDRGLEQYF	TGCAGCGTTGGGGACAGGGGGCTCGAGCAGTACTTC
TRBD1	TRBV13	TRBJ2-3	16	.	CASSLGTGNGADTQYF	TGTGCCAGCAGCTTAGGGACAGGGAATGGAGCAGATACGCAGTATTTT
.	TRBV5-3	TRBJ1-2	13	.	CAGTQTANYGYTF	TGTGCCGGAACGCAGACAGCTAACTATGGCTACACCTTC
.	TRBV28	TRBJ1-1	13	.	CASSLSGNTEAFF	TGTGCCAGCAGTTTGTCAGGAAACACTGAAGCTTTCTTT
TRBD2	TRBV6-1	TRBJ2-7	14	.	CASSVIGTRYEQYF	TGTGCCAGCAGTGTGATTGGGACTAGGTACGAGCAGTACTTC
TRBD2	TRBV30	TRBJ2-5	14	.	CAWRLAGGPETQYF	TGTGCCTGGAGATTAGCGGGAGGGCCAGAGACCCAGTACTTC
TRBD1	TRBV5-1	TRBJ2-5	14	.	CASSLGTGGETQYF	TGCGCCAGCAGCTTGGGGACAGGAGGAGAGACCCAGTACTTC
TRBD1	TRBV10-1	TRBJ1-1	14	.	CASSGTGKNTEAFF	TGCGCCAGCAGCGGGACAGGGAAAAACACTGAAGCTTTCTTT
.	TRBV5-6	TRBJ2-7	17	.	CASSLRETRRVSYEQYF	TGTGCCAGCAGCTTGCGCGAGACTAGAAGAGTTTCCTACGAGCAGTACTTC
TRBD1	TRBV27	TRBJ2-7	16	.	CASSKKTGVSSYEQYF	TGTGCCAGCAGTAAAAAGACAGGGGTCTCCTCCTACGAGCAGTACTTC
TRBD1	TRBV29-1	TRBJ1-5	17	once	CSVYGTGGSFGCQPQHF	TGCAGCGTATATGGGACAGGGGGATCGTTTGGGTGTCAGCCCCAGCATTTT
.	TRBV11-2	TRBJ2-1	14	.	CASSLETGGAAQFF	TGTGCCAGCAGCTTAGAGACGGGGGGCGCTGCTCAGTTCTTC
.	TRBV6-4	TRBJ2-5	15	.	CASSASGGGVETQYF	TGTGCCAGCAGTGCGAGCGGAGGAGGGGTTGAGACCCAGTACTTC
TRBD2	TRBV29-1	TRBJ2-1	14	.	CSGEPLAGWGEQFF	TGCAGCGGAGAACCCCTAGCGGGATGGGGTGAGCAGTTCTTC
.	TRBV28	TRBJ2-1	12	.	CASSMSGNEQFF	TGTGCCAGCAGTATGTCGGGCAATGAGCAGTTCTTC
TRBD2	TRBV7-3	TRBJ2-1	15	.	CASSLLAGGSGEQFF	TGTGCCAGCAGCTTACTAGCGGGAGGTAGCGGTGAGCAGTTCTTC
TRBD2	TRBV27	TRBJ2-1	15	.	CASRDGTSVYNEQFF	TGTGCCAGCAGGGATGGGACTAGCGTCTACAATGAGCAGTTCTTC
.	TRBV19	TRBJ2-4	15	.	CASSIRGQIKNIQYF	TGTGCCAGTAGTATCCGTGGACAGATTAAAAACATTCAGTACTTC
.	TRBV28	TRBJ1-5	12	.	CASSFPGQPQHF	TGTGCCAGCAGTTTTCCAGGTCAGCCCCAGCATTTT
.	TRBV19	TRBJ1-5	16	.	CASSITGYRVGQPQHF	TGTGCCAGTAGTATAACTGGTTACAGGGTAGGGCAGCCCCAGCATTTT
TRBD2	TRBV4-1	TRBJ2-2	18	.	CASSQEGLAGPNTGELFF	TGCGCCAGCAGCCAAGAGGGACTAGCGGGACCGAACACCGGGGAGCTGTTTTTT
.	TRBV28	TRBJ1-2	11	.	CAHGRDYGYTF	TGTGCCCACGGGAGAGACTATGGCTACACCTTC
TRBD1	TRBV7-8	TRBJ1-5	16	.	CASSPTEDRGHQPQHF	TGTGCCAGCAGCCCCACTGAGGACAGGGGACATCAGCCCCAGCATTTT
.	TRBV27	TRBJ2-7	17	.	CASSLYTLSGNTYEQYF	TGTGCCAGCAGTTTATACACTCTTAGCGGTAACACCTACGAGCAGTACTTC
TRBD1	TRBV13	TRBJ2-7	14	.	CASSRRGPPYEQYF	TGTGCCAGCAGCCGCAGGGGGCCCCCCTACGAGCAGTACTTC
TRBD1	TRBV7-9	TRBJ1-2	18	.	CASSSMWVTGVPSVGYTF	TGTGCCAGCAGCTCCATGTGGGTGACAGGGGTCCCTTCGGTTGGCTACACCTTC